What follows is one TCR beta chain and its context. Antigen: not known. These data belong to a study of blood T cells in healthy people across ages. Findings and limits, study-wide: The study found more naive CD4+ cells and higher diversity in long-lived than aged donors.

Total RNA, at least 5.5 micrograms per sample, came from PBMCs. Primed by a sample-barcoded 5' primer and a J-beta primer mix, a second PCR proceeded for roughly 6 to 12 cycles. A 12-random-nucleotide template-switch adaptor tagged each cDNA molecule. CDR3-containing paired-end reads numbered at least 2.5 million in each sample. MiXCR was run by TCRdb on the 5' RACE reads, yielding one entry per CDR3 protein. The table records under 800,000 distinct CDR3 sequences, 35% to 45% of them present only once. J gave up 4 bases and V 6 bases, and 11 bases lay outside the gene matches. Germline values: CDR1 MNHEY, CDR2 SVGAGI. CDR3 size: 16 residues.

The rearrangement joins TRBV6-5 to TRBJ2-2; 7 positions agree with TRBD1. The source of this sequence is a woman aged 60-75 years in good health. What was sequenced was blood. In DNA, the CDR3 is TGTGCCAGCAGAGACGTCGACAGGGCGGGCACCGGGGAGCTGTTTTTT. Protein product: CASRDVDRAGTGELFF.